These 32 T cell receptor beta chains originate from one sample sequenced in a study of TIL therapy for anti-PD-1-resistant metastatic lung cancer. Sequencing used immunoSEQ v3. The protocol was immunoSEQ multiplex PCR, while the TCRdb copy is restricted to in-frame clones and leaves out a portion. In the table there are approximately 16,000 clones, 86% of which are singletons. Time point described: pre-treatment sample, taken before nivolumab and TIL therapy. The sequenced sample was blood, obtained at baseline. The receptors shown here come from a person aged 25-85 years with non-small cell lung cancer.

V is TRBV23-1 and J is TRBJ2-7, with 7 bases identical to TRBD1. TRBV23-1 is given ORF status, its function remaining uncertain. V trimming: 0 bases; J trimming: 0 bases; junction bases outside the gene matches: 11. This CDR3 spans 18 amino acids. For the CDR3, the DNA is TGCGCCAGCAGTCAATCGAGGGGGAGACAGGGAAGCTCCTACGAGCAGTACGTC. Encoded protein: CASSQSRGRQGSSYEQYV.

The chain has TRBV10-3 and TRBJ1-3; possibly TRBD1 for D (5 bases). The length of the CDR3 is 13 residues. Trimming pared 8 bases from V and 1 base from J, leaving 9 bases between. CDR1 is ENHRY, CDR2 SYGVKD, per germline. The CDR3 sequence is CAIWRGSGNTIYF. In nucleotides, the CDR3 is TGTGCCATCTGGAGGGGTTCTGGAAACACCATATATTTT.

The gene calls are TRBV10-3 and TRBJ2-1; TRBD2 matches at 12 bases. V was clipped by 3 bases and J by 0 bases; unmatched bases: 6. Per germline, CDR1 ENHRY and CDR2 SYGVKD. This CDR3 has 18 residues. DNA of the CDR3: TGTGCCATCAGTGACCCGACTAGCGGGGGCGTCTCCTACAATGAGCAGTTCTTC. Protein: CAISDPTSGGVSYNEQFF.

The J gene is TRBJ1-2, the V gene TRBV19; unclear D gene. The CDR3 extends over 14 amino acids. V lost 6 bases, J lost 6 bases, and 17 bases lay in between. The V gene's germline CDR1 is LNHDA and CDR2 SQIVND (reference sequence). CDR3 region: CASSKNGLTDGYTF. The CDR3 DNA reads as TGTGCCAGTAGCAAAAACGGACTGACTGATGGCTACACCTTC.

This chain connects TRBV19 to TRBJ1-6; D is unresolved. Germline V gene sequence: CDR1 LNHDA, CDR2 SQIVND (reference sequence). This CDR3 region has 12 residues. V lost 6 bases to trimming and J lost 9 bases, with 9 bases between them. CDR3 region: CASRAFSSPLHF. Written as DNA, the CDR3 is TGTGCCAGTAGAGCGTTTTCTTCACCCCTCCACTTT.

This chain connects TRBV2 to TRBJ2-3; D remains ambiguous. The CDR3 is made up of 12 amino acids. V lost 8 bases and J lost 7, with 13 bases in between. The germline gives CDR1 SNHLY, CDR2 FYNNEI. CDR3 sequence reads: CASRVGEHTQYF. CDR3 DNA: TGTGCCAGCCGGGTTGGAGAACATACGCAGTATTTT.

The V and J genes are TRBV15 and TRBJ2-3; no reliable D call. The germline V and J ends were trimmed by 3 bases and 1 base, with 8 bases remaining between them. The CDR3 contains 14 residues. Germline CDR1 is LNHNV and CDR2 is YYDKDF (reference sequence). CDR3 sequence reads: CATSSPPGTDTQYF. CDR3 nucleotides: TGTGCCACCAGCAGCCCTCCTGGCACAGATACGCAGTATTTT.

This chain connects TRBV7-2 to TRBJ2-5; 9 bases align to TRBD2. CDR3 length: 16 residues. CDR1 and CDR2 from the germline V gene are SGHTA and FQGNSA. With V trimmed by 5 bases and J by 2 bases, 9 bases remained unmatched. The CDR3 sequence is CASSRWGRGGQETQYF. In DNA form, the CDR3 reads TGTGCCAGCAGCCGATGGGGGCGGGGGGGGCAAGAGACCCAGTACTTC.

The V gene is TRBV14, the J gene TRBJ1-3; 7 nucleotides agree with TRBD1. V lost 0 bases, J lost 0 bases, and 5 bases stayed unmatched. The CDR3 is 17 amino acids. CDR1 is SGHDN, CDR2 FVKESK, per germline. CDR3 nucleotide sequence: TGTGCCAGCAGCCAAGATGACAGGGCCCGCTCTGGAAACACCATATATTTT. Encoded protein: CASSQDDRARSGNTIYF.

The chain links TRBV7-9 to TRBJ2-2; maybe TRBD2 (5 bases). This CDR3 comprises 19 residues. V was clipped by 5 bases and J by 4 bases, with 26 bases between them. The germline V gene encodes CDR1 SEHNR and CDR2 FQNEAQ (reference sequence). The CDR3 nucleotides are TGTGCCAGCAGCGCATCCGGGAAAAACGCGCTATCCCCCACCGGGGAGCTGTTTTTT. Translating gives CASSASGKNALSPTGELFF.

J is TRBJ2-3 and V is TRBV7-9; D possibly corresponds to TRBD1 (6 bases). The CDR3 is 16 residues long. Germline CDR1 reads SEHNR; CDR2 reads FQNEAQ (reference sequence). V lost 5 bases and J lost 0, with 15 bases in between. This chain's CDR3 is CASSKTGTYSTDTQYF. The DNA for the CDR3 is TGTGCCAGCAGCAAAACCGGGACATATAGCACAGATACGCAGTATTTT.

The chain recombines TRBV7-3 with TRBJ2-5; 10 nucleotides line up with TRBD2. This CDR3 is built from 15 residues. CDR1 and CDR2 (germline): SGHTA, FQGTGA. The junction had 8 bases not matched to a gene; V was cut back by 5 bases and J by 5 bases. CDR3 DNA sequence: TGTGCCAGCAGCCCTGGGACTAGCGTGTCCGAGACCCAGTACTTC. Translating it yields CASSPGTSVSETQYF. Complete variable domain (other parts from reference TRBV7-3 and TRBJ2-5): GAGVSQTPSNKVTEKGKYVELRCDPISGHTALYWYRQSLGQGPEFLIYFQGTGAADDSGLPNDRFFAVRPEGSVSTLKIQRTERGDSAVYLCASSPGTSVSETQYFGPGTRLLVL.

The chain links TRBV7-2 to TRBJ2-5; 9 nucleotides line up with TRBD1. The CDR3 extends over 13 amino acids. The germline V gene encodes CDR1 SGHTA and CDR2 FQGNSA. With 5 bases clipped from V and 5 bases from J, the junction kept 3 bases outside the gene matches. CDR3 amino acids: CASSPDRGETQYF. The CDR3 bases are TGTGCCAGCAGCCCGGACAGGGGCGAGACCCAGTACTTC.

The chain carries TRBV28 and TRBJ2-5, with D possibly being TRBD1 (6 bases). There are 16 residues in the CDR3. Trimming removed 4 bases at V and 0 bases at J, with 15 bases between. The germline gives CDR1 MDHEN, CDR2 SYDVKM. This chain's CDR3 is CASSYRQATNQETQYF. The CDR3 DNA is TGTGCCAGCAGTTATCGACAGGCTACCAACCAAGAGACCCAGTACTTC.

This clone has only a few counts. This sample includes further DNA sequences coding for the same CDR3. The chain joins TRBV7-9 to TRBJ1-5; tentative D call: TRBD1 (5 bases). The germline V gene has CDR1 SEHNR and CDR2 FQNEAQ (reference sequence). V was clipped by 1 base and J by 0 bases, with 7 bases between them. The CDR3 extends over 15 amino acids. CDR3 protein: CASSLGGYSNQPQHF. DNA for the CDR3: TGTGCCAGCAGCTTAGGGGGGTATAGCAATCAGCCCCAGCATTTT.

The chain uses TRBV9 and TRBJ2-3; D is unresolved. Trimming removed 2 bases at V and 2 bases at J, with 9 bases between. CDR1 and CDR2 from the germline V gene are SGDLS and YYNGEE. The CDR3 contains 14 residues. The CDR3 sequence is CASSVHTHTDTQYF. The CDR3 DNA reads TGTGCCAGCAGCGTTCACACCCACACAGATACGCAGTATTTT. Combining the CDR3 with reference TRBV9 and TRBJ2-3 gives the whole variable domain DSGVTQTPKHLITATGQRVTLRCSPRSGDLSVYWYQQSLDQGLQFLIQYYNGEERAKGNILERFSAQQFPDLHSELNLSSLELGDSALYFCASSVHTHTDTQYFGPGTRLTVL.

This clone has just one count. V is TRBV7-2 and J is TRBJ1-1; D remains unclear. Germline CDR1 reads SGHTA; CDR2 reads FQGNSA. Deletions cut 2 bases from V and 11 bases from J, with 12 bases between. This CDR3 is 12 amino acids long. CDR3 nucleotides: TGTGCCAGCAGCTTAAGGTGGAGTGAGGCTTTCTTT. Its translation: CASSLRWSEAFF.

This chain uses TRBV5-1 with TRBJ2-7, with D possibly being TRBD1 or TRBD2 (5 bases each). V lost 0 bases, J lost 2 bases, and 12 bases lay in between. This CDR3 spans 15 amino acids. Germline-derived CDR1 and CDR2 are SGHRS and YFSETQ. In nucleotides, the CDR3 is TGCGCCAGCAGCTTGGAATCGGGGCCGACCTACGAGCAGTACGTC. Translated, it gives CASSLESGPTYEQYV.

CDR3 region: CASAGQGLLYGYTF. In nucleotides, the CDR3 is TGTGCCAGCGCGGGGCAGGGCCTCCTCTATGGCTACACCTTC. This chain connects TRBV2 to TRBJ1-2; D might be TRBD1 (5 bases). This CDR3 comprises 14 residues. CDR1 SNHLY and CDR2 FYNNEI come from the germline V gene. V dropped 8 bases and J dropped 4 bases, with 17 bases sitting between them.

The genes are TRBV21-1 and TRBJ1-5. TRBV21-1 is a pseudogene locus. The CDR3 totals 18 residues. This CDR3 reads CASSEKKRVRKGNQPQHF. The CDR3 coding sequence is TGTGCCAGCAGCGAAAAAAAAAGGGTCAGGAAGGGCAATCAGCCCCAGCATTTT.

The chain is built from TRBV19 and TRBJ2-7; 7 bases match TRBD1. Trimming at V came to 4 bases and at J to 9 bases, leaving 12 bases not matched to a gene. Germline CDR1 LNHDA, CDR2 SQIVND (reference sequence). The CDR3 consists of 14 residues. For the CDR3, the DNA is TGTGCCAGTAGTACCTCGGACAGGTGGGGGAGGCAGTACTTC. Protein product: CASSTSDRWGRQYF.

V is TRBV4-3 and J is TRBJ2-1; 7 bases agree with TRBD2. CDR1 and CDR2 (germline): LGHNA, YSLEER. With V trimmed by 4 bases and J by 9 bases, 15 bases remained unmatched. This CDR3 has 16 residues. The CDR3 DNA follows: TGCGCCAGCAGCCGAGAGACTAGCACCGTTTATGCTGAGCAGTTCTTC. Translation: CASSRETSTVYAEQFF.

The chain uses TRBV2 and TRBJ1-5; D is uncertain. Germline V gene sequence: CDR1 SNHLY, CDR2 FYNNEI. Between the trimmed V and J ends, which lost 0 bases and 6 bases, there was a span of 9 bases. The CDR3 is 14 residues long. CDR3 DNA: TGTGCCAGCAGTGAAGCTGGTCTTCGTCAGCCCCAGCATTTT. Its translation is CASSEAGLRQPQHF.

This clone showed up just once. V and J are TRBV7-2 and TRBJ2-3, with 11 bases fitting TRBD2. Germline values: CDR1 SGHTA, CDR2 FQGNSA. The V segment lost 2 bases and the J segment 7 bases; nucleotides outside the gene matches: 8. CDR3 size: 16 residues. The CDR3 sequence: CASSLRPSGGLHTQYF. The CDR3 DNA reads as TGTGCCAGCAGCTTAAGGCCTAGCGGGGGGCTACATACGCAGTATTTT.

The gene calls are TRBV5-6 and TRBJ2-2; 7 nucleotides align to TRBD2. This CDR3 is built from 16 residues. The J segment lost 4 bases and the V segment lost 4 bases, leaving 10 bases of the junction unmatched. CDR1 and CDR2 from the germline V gene are SGHDT and YYEEEE. The CDR3 loop is CASSPRGRGRTGELFF. DNA of the CDR3: TGTGCCAGCAGCCCCAGAGGGAGGGGTCGCACCGGGGAGCTGTTTTTT. The full variable domain, with the rest looked up from reference TRBV5-6 and TRBJ2-2, is DAGVTQSPTHLIKTRGQQVTLRCSPKSGHDTVSWYQQALGQGPQFIFQYYEEEERQRGNFPDRFSGHQFPNYSSELNVNALLLGDSALYLCASSPRGRGRTGELFFGEGSRLTVL.

The chain couples TRBV29-1 to TRBJ1-1; D is perhaps TRBD1 (6 bases). The germline gives CDR1 SQVTM, CDR2 ANQGSEA. Trimming took off 6 bases at V and 0 bases at J, with 8 bases between the two ends. This CDR3 comprises 12 residues. CDR3: CSVNRVNTEAFF. CDR3 nucleotide sequence: TGCAGCGTCAACAGGGTGAACACTGAAGCTTTCTTT.

The rearrangement uses TRBV11-3 and TRBJ2-7, with TRBD1 matching over 10 bases. Germline values: CDR1 SGHNT, CDR2 YENEEA. The CDR3 has 16 amino acids. V gave up 5 bases and J gave up 0 bases; unmatched junction bases: 7. The CDR3 loop reads CASSGQGGKSSYEQYF. In nucleotides, the CDR3 is TGTGCCAGCAGCGGACAGGGGGGAAAAAGCTCCTACGAGCAGTACTTC.

V is TRBV19 and J is TRBJ2-3; D gene uncertain. V was clipped by 7 bases and J by 4 bases, with 12 bases between them. The germline V gene encodes CDR1 LNHDA and CDR2 SQIVND (reference sequence). The CDR3 loop spans 13 amino acids. The CDR3 bases are TGTGCCAGTAACCTAGGGTCCCCAGATACGCAGTATTTT. Residues: CASNLGSPDTQYF.

The CDR3 nucleotides read TGTGCCAGCAGTCCGCGGACAGGGGTTCAGCCCCAGCATTTT. Translating it yields CASSPRTGVQPQHF. This chain joins TRBV6-5 and TRBJ1-5; 9 positions match TRBD1. The germline V gene encodes CDR1 MNHEY and CDR2 SVGAGI. The CDR3 length is 14 residues. The junction had 5 bases not matched to a gene; V was cut back by 5 bases and J by 6 bases.

The rearrangement uses TRBV5-1 and TRBJ2-3; D could derive from TRBD1 or TRBD2 (5 bases each). Germline V gene sequence: CDR1 SGHRS, CDR2 YFSETQ. The V end lost 1 base, the J end lost 3 bases, and 12 bases lay between the germline ends. The CDR3 consists of 15 residues. In DNA, the CDR3 is TGCGCCAGCAGCTTGACCGGGGCCTGGACAGATACGCAGTATTTT. It translates to CASSLTGAWTDTQYF.

The rearrangement joins TRBV11-2 to TRBJ1-1, with D perhaps TRBD1 (6 bases). The CDR3 contains 15 residues. Germline assignment: CDR1 SGHAT and CDR2 FQNNGV. Trimming pared 5 bases from V and 4 bases from J, leaving 17 bases between. The CDR3 loop is CASSQGGTALTEAFF. CDR3 in DNA: TGTGCCAGCAGCCAAGGGGGTACAGCCCTCACTGAAGCTTTCTTT.

J is TRBJ1-2 and V is TRBV5-1; 9 nucleotides align to TRBD1. The germline V gene encodes CDR1 SGHRS and CDR2 YFSETQ. Losses at the gene ends were 3 bases for V and 5 bases for J; bases not matched to a gene: 11. This CDR3 comprises 16 residues. The CDR3 bases are TGCGCCAGCAGCTCCGGGACAGGGAGTGGGACTTATGGCTACACCTTC. Translation: CASSSGTGSGTYGYTF.